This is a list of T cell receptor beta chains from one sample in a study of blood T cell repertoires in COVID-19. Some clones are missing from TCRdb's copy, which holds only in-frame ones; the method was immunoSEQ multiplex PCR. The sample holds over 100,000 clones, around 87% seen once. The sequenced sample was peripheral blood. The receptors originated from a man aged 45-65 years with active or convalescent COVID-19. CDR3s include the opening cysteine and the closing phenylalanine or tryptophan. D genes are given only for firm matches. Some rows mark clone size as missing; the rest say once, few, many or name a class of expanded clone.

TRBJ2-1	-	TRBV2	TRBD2	TGTGCCAGCCGCCCGCTAGCGGGGGTCTTGAGCTCCTACAATGAGCAGTTCTTC	CASRPLAGVLSSYNEQFF
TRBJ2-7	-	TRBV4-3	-	TGCGCCAGCAGCCAAGATCTACAGAACTTCTACGAGCAGTACTTC	CASSQDLQNFYEQYF
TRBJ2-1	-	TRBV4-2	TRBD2	TGTGCCAGCAGCCAAGATCCCCTTGGACTAGCGGACATCAATGAGCAGTTCTTC	CASSQDPLGLADINEQFF
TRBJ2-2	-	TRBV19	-	TGTGCCAGTAGTCCCCGACAGCCACCGAACACCGGGGAGCTGTTTTTT	CASSPRQPPNTGELFF
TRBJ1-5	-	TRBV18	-	TGTGCCAGCTCACAGGGAGTTAGCAATCAGCCCCAGCATTTT	CASSQGVSNQPQHF
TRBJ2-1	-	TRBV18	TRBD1	TGTGCCAGCTCCCCCGGGACAGGGGCGGCCAATGAGCAGTTCTTC	CASSPGTGAANEQFF
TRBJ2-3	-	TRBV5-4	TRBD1	TGTGCCAGCAGCTTGGTAGCAGGGGGCTTGGGGACAGATACGCAGTATTTT	CASSLVAGGLGTDTQYF
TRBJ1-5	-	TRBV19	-	TGTGCCAGTAGTAGACCCCCAGGCACAGGGCTTAGTCAGCCCCAGCATTTT	CASSRPPGTGLSQPQHF
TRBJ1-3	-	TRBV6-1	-	TGTGCCAGCAGTGAGGGCAGACGGAGGAACACCATATATTTT	CASSEGRRRNTIYF
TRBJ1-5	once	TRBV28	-	TGTGCCAGCAGTTTATATGGCAGGGGAAACAATCAGCCCCAGCATTTT	CASSLYGRGNNQPQHF
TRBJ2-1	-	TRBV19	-	TGTGCCAGTAGTATAGCCAGGGGACCCTACAATGAGCAGTTCTTC	CASSIARGPYNEQFF
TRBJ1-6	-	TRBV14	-	TGTGCCAGCAGCCAGACAGGAGGTTCACCCCTCCACTTT	CASSQTGGSPLHF
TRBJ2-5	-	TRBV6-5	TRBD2	TGTGCCAGCACTAGCGGGGCAACACAAGAGACCCAGTACTTC	CASTSGATQETQYF
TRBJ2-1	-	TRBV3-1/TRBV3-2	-	TGTGCCAGCAGAATGCAGGGTTCCTACAATGAGCAGTTCTTC	CASRMQGSYNEQFF
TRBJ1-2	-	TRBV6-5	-	TGTGCCAGCAGTTACGGGGCAGCTGCTAACTATGGCTACACCTTC	CASSYGAAANYGYTF
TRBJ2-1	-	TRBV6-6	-	TGTGCCAGCAGTTACGGACTGGACTACAATGAGCAGTTCTTC	CASSYGLDYNEQFF